The rows below give T cell receptor beta chains drawn from one sample of a study of blood T cell repertoires in COVID-19. Sequencing used immunoSEQ multiplex PCR; TCRdb keeps in-frame clones, though not all of them. This sample has some 500,000 clones, with over 75% found just once. The sample comprised PBMCs or T cells enriched from blood (not recorded which). These receptors were collected from a woman aged 35 to 49 who had recovered from COVID-19. The CDR3 runs from the conserved cysteine through the conserved F or W. The order of the fields is CDR3 protein, CDR3 DNA, D gene, clone size, V gene, J gene. The D gene is left open where the match is weak. Clone size is given for some rows only: seen once, a few or many times, or a class if the clone is expanded.

CASSLGGRAGSYEQYF	TGTGCCAGCAGCTTGGGCGGGAGGGCCGGGTCCTACGAGCAGTACTTC	TRBD2	.	TRBV5-4	TRBJ2-7
CATRRPGEAGLYYEQYF	TGTGCCACCAGACGCCCGGGGGAGGCTGGTCTATACTACGAGCAGTACTTC	.	.	TRBV24-1	TRBJ2-7
CASSFGQVSYEQYF	TGTGCCAGCAGTTTCGGACAGGTTTCCTACGAGCAGTACTTC	TRBD1	.	TRBV6-2/TRBV6-3	TRBJ2-7
CASSRKRLAVYNEQFF	TGTGCCAGTAGCAGAAAAAGACTAGCGGTATACAATGAGCAGTTCTTC	TRBD2	.	TRBV19	TRBJ2-1
CASLAGVDAGELFF	TGTGCCAGCCTAGCGGGAGTAGATGCCGGGGAGCTGTTTTTT	TRBD2	few	TRBV13	TRBJ2-2
CASSLGTGGFATNEKLFF	TGTGCCAGCAGCTTAGGGACCGGGGGGTTTGCAACTAATGAAAAACTGTTTTTT	.	.	TRBV7-9	TRBJ1-4
CASSPQGNEQFF	TGTGCCAGCAGTCCCCAGGGCAATGAGCAGTTCTTC	.	.	TRBV7-9	TRBJ2-1
CASSRQIGTARSNYGYTF	TGTGCCAGCTCACGACAAATCGGGACAGCGAGATCTAACTATGGCTACACCTTC	TRBD1	once	TRBV18	TRBJ1-2
CASSFRGSQKGNEQFF	TGTGCCAGCAGCTTCCGCGGCTCTCAAAAGGGGAATGAGCAGTTCTTC	.	.	TRBV5-4	TRBJ2-1
CASSLGSASTYEQYF	TGTGCCAGCTCACTTGGAAGCGCCTCCACCTACGAGCAGTACTTC	.	.	TRBV18	TRBJ2-7
CASSQRSYNEQFF	TGCGCCAGCAGTCAGCGGAGCTACAATGAGCAGTTCTTC	.	.	TRBV5-1	TRBJ2-1
CASSRGTANEKLFF	TGTGCCAGCAGCCGCGGGACAGCTAATGAAAAACTGTTTTTT	TRBD1	.	TRBV9	TRBJ1-4
CASSSETSGPWSEQFF	TGTGCCAGCAGTTCTGAGACTAGCGGTCCCTGGAGTGAGCAGTTCTTC	TRBD2	.	TRBV6-2/TRBV6-3	TRBJ2-1
CASSLAGRHITGELFF	TGCGCCAGCAGCTTGGCCGGGAGACACATCACCGGGGAGCTGTTTTTT	.	.	TRBV5-1	TRBJ2-2
CASSDRLAGGTDTQYF	TGCGCCAGCAGCGACCGACTAGCGGGGGGCACAGATACGCAGTATTTT	TRBD2	.	TRBV5-1	TRBJ2-3
CASRNYPTGLPEAFF	TGCGCCAGCAGAAACTACCCGACAGGCCTCCCTGAAGCTTTCTTT	.	.	TRBV5-1	TRBJ1-1
CASTSTPVSGRADTQYF	TGTGCCAGCACCTCAACCCCCGTTAGCGGGAGGGCAGATACGCAGTATTTT	TRBD2	.	TRBV5-4	TRBJ2-3
CSAGTVAYEQYF	TGCAGCGCCGGGACAGTCGCCTACGAGCAGTACTTC	TRBD1	once	TRBV29-1	TRBJ2-7
CSGSFDRGEGEQYF	TGCAGCGGTTCATTCGACAGGGGCGAGGGAGAGCAGTACTTC	TRBD1	.	TRBV29-1	TRBJ2-7
CASSTRTGGYEQYF	TGTGCCAGCAGCACTCGGACAGGGGGCTACGAGCAGTACTTC	TRBD1	few	TRBV3-1/TRBV3-2	TRBJ2-7
CATSQTSSNQPQHF	TGTGCCACCAGCCAGACTTCTAGCAATCAGCCCCAGCATTTT	.	once	TRBV24-1	TRBJ1-5
CASSLSTGDYGYTF	TGCGCCAGCAGCTTGTCGACAGGGGACTATGGCTACACCTTC	TRBD1	.	TRBV5-1	TRBJ1-2
CASRTGGGQETQYF	TGTGCCAGCAGGACAGGGGGCGGACAAGAGACCCAGTACTTC	TRBD1	.	TRBV7-9	TRBJ2-5
CASSQGLVRNEQFF	TGTGCCAGCAGCCAGGGACTAGTTCGGAATGAGCAGTTCTTC	TRBD2	.	TRBV7-9	TRBJ2-1
CASSLDAGRGETQYF	TGTGCCAGCAGCTTGGACGCCGGGAGAGGAGAGACCCAGTACTTC	.	.	TRBV5-4	TRBJ2-5
CASSQDRGGRRGEKLFF	TGCGCCAGCAGCCAAGATCGGGGGGGCAGGCGGGGTGAAAAACTGTTTTTT	.	.	TRBV4-3	TRBJ1-4
CASSLALWQGAGNTIYF	TGTGCCAGCAGCTTGGCTCTTTGGCAGGGGGCTGGAAACACCATATATTTT	TRBD1	.	TRBV5-5	TRBJ1-3
CASSHQDRRYQPQHF	TGCGCCAGCAGTCATCAGGACAGGCGCTATCAGCCCCAGCATTTT	TRBD1	.	TRBV23-1	TRBJ1-5
CASSLAGGPRGNEQFF	TGCGCCAGCAGCTTGGCGGGAGGGCCTAGGGGCAATGAGCAGTTCTTC	TRBD2	.	TRBV5-1	TRBJ2-1
CASSLQLAGVTYEQYF	TGTGCCAGCAGCTTACAACTAGCGGGAGTTACGTACGAGCAGTACTTC	TRBD2	once	TRBV7-2	TRBJ2-7
CASSHRGADTQYF	TGTGCCAGCAGCCACAGGGGAGCAGATACGCAGTATTTT	TRBD1	.	TRBV6-5	TRBJ2-3
CASSPGLAGYEQYF	TGCGCCAGCAGCCCGGGACTAGCGGGGTACGAGCAGTACTTC	TRBD2	.	TRBV5-1	TRBJ2-7
CASSHAREGLGNEQFF	TGCGCCAGCAGCCATGCCCGGGAGGGCCTGGGCAATGAGCAGTTCTTC	TRBD2	.	TRBV4-3	TRBJ2-1
CASSYSELSPLHF	TGTGCCAGCAGTTATTCGGAGTTATCACCCCTCCACTTT	.	.	TRBV6-5	TRBJ1-6
CASSPPRGATYNEQFF	TGTGCCAGCAGCCCCCCTCGCGGGGCTACCTACAATGAGCAGTTCTTC	.	.	TRBV4-2	TRBJ2-1
CASSQGQIGELFF	TGCGCCAGCAGCCAAGGGCAAATCGGGGAGCTGTTTTTT	.	.	TRBV4-1	TRBJ2-2
CASSFTGGDTQYF	TGTGCCAGCAGCTTTACCGGAGGAGATACGCAGTATTTT	.	.	TRBV11-2	TRBJ2-3
CAISESRDYGYTF	TGTGCCATCAGTGAGTCAAGAGACTATGGCTACACCTTC	.	.	TRBV10-3	TRBJ1-2